This T cell receptor beta chain was obtained from a study of monozygotic twins with inflammatory bowel disease (dated by TCRdb to about 2019). A note on the overall study: The complete study included 28 monozygotic twin pairs: 19 IBD-discordant Danish pairs and nine German pairs, of which four were IBD-concordant and five were IBD-discordant. Each individual had, on average, about 151 000 unique TCRalpha sequences and 181 000 unique TCRbeta sequences available for analysis. The search for disease-associated traits relied mainly on comparing, within discordant pairs, IBD patients with their genetically identical healthy co-twins.

As concerns this clonotype: Its specific antigen is unknown.

From each donor, a roughly 2.5 ml peripheral blood sample was drawn into PAXgene tubes and stored at -80 degrees C. Without any T cell sorting, total RNA was extracted from whole blood using the PAXgene blood miRNA kit on an automated QIAcube. Deep TCRalpha and TCRbeta repertoire profiling with unique molecular barcoding was performed on peripheral blood of monozygotic twin pairs concordant or discordant for inflammatory bowel disease. Smoking habits were recorded for all twin pairs, and each individual was classified as a current, former or never smoker. Counted from cysteine to phenylalanine, this CDR3 has 19 amino acids. No DNA is recorded. CDR1 and CDR2 are read off the germline V gene as SGHTA and FQGNSA. General findings and caveats noted by the study authors: Because patients received different immunosuppressive treatments, the repertoires may have picked up extra background noise and variability between individuals. The analysis was unable to tell different T cell subtypes apart. The results gave no support for a single strong signal or clonotype linked to IBD. Compared with healthy twins, IBD patients shared fewer clonotypes with other individuals, and the difference was most pronounced in patients with signs of disease activity. Repertoire similarity did not differ between concordant and discordant twins, which could be due to limited statistical power. TCRbeta repertoire diversity, by inverse Simpson index, was decreased in IBD patients compared with their healthy co-twins.

Preparation of the library involved 5' RACE. For each TCR library, roughly 3,600 ng of total RNA was used. For each sample, cDNA synthesis with SMARTScribe reverse transcriptase was split into eight separate reactions. During cDNA synthesis, template switching introduced unique molecular identifiers that contained a 6-nucleotide sample barcode. Amplification of TCRalpha and TCRbeta cDNA involved two nested PCRs of 16 and 9 cycles, and each PCR was followed by bead purification. Before amplification, the cDNA was both treated with uracil DNA-glycosylase and purified with the QIAquick PCR purification kit. The second PCR added Illumina TruSeq-compatible adapters along with sample-specific barcodes. Library quality and concentration were checked on TapeStation and Qubit, and libraries were pooled at about 5 ng each. Pooled libraries were sequenced on an Illumina HiSeq2500 single-index Rapid Run with 2 x 100 bp reads and custom sequencing primers. The authors' analysis ran thus. PCR and sequencing errors were corrected by UMI-based consensus assembly using MiGEC version 1.2.6. MiXCR version 2.1.1 was used to carry out V(D)J alignment, clonotype assembly and CDR3 extraction. To normalise gene usage, clonotype sharing and MAIT/NKT TCR abundance, the analysis used the top 1000, 10 000 and 20 000 clonotypes per sample. After downsampling to 27 000 UMIs, diversity was calculated as the inverse Simpson index using the vegan R package. Paired Mann-Whitney U tests were applied to discordant twin pairs, and Benjamini-Hochberg correction was used for multiple testing. TCRdb reanalyzed the reads, keeping one entry per CDR3 protein sequence and omitting DNA. The V and J calls follow TCRdb's processing rather than the paper's. The table for this sample records fewer than 450,000 distinct CDR3 sequences. Of the sample, 2.5% to 3% is held by the ten largest clones.

The sample taken for sequencing was blood. The chain couples TRBV7-2 to TRBJ2-4; lacking DNA, the TRBD2 call made by TCRdb goes unchecked. This receptor was identified in a human donor with ulcerative colitis or Crohn's disease, or a healthy co-twin of an affected twin (not recorded which). The CDR3 here reads CASSLAYRGQGGDKNIQYF.